The 22 T cell receptor beta chains below all came from one sample that was sequenced in a study of blood T cell repertoires in COVID-19. Clones were sequenced by immunoSEQ multiplex PCR, and TCRdb holds only the in-frame ones, with some missing. The sample holds around 220,000 clones, 86% seen once. Sequenced input: peripheral blood. The receptors stem from a man aged 50 or older with acute or convalescent COVID-19.

This chain joins TRBV5-1 and TRBJ2-3, with D possibly TRBD1 on 6 matching bases. Germline loops: CDR1 SGHRS, CDR2 YFSETQ. The CDR3 sequence is 18 residues long. Trimming removed 2 bases at V and 1 base at J, with 20 bases between. The CDR3 loop reads CASSLEQGHRDRTDTQYF. DNA of the CDR3: TGCGCCAGCAGCTTAGAACAGGGCCACCGGGACCGCACAGATACGCAGTATTTT.

This clone is a singleton in its sample. The rearrangement links TRBV11-2 to TRBJ1-6; 7 positions agree with TRBD1. After removal of 5 bases from V and 7 bases from J, the junction contained 20 bases not matched to a gene. The germline CDR1 and CDR2 sequences are SGHAT and FQNNGV. The CDR3 runs 19 residues. This chain's CDR3 is CASSPAIRNEGAKNSPLHF. The DNA for the CDR3 is TGTGCCAGCAGCCCAGCAATACGGAACGAGGGGGCGAAGAATTCACCCCTCCACTTT.

This chain joins TRBV6-5 and TRBJ1-4, with D uncertain. With 5 bases removed from V and 7 bases from J, the gap between germline ends came to 17 bases. This CDR3 has 15 amino acids. Germline CDR1 and CDR2: MNHEY and SVGAGI. The CDR3 region is CASSPTHGGIEKLFF. The CDR3 DNA reads as TGTGCCAGCAGTCCGACCCACGGAGGGATTGAAAAACTGTTTTTT.

The rearrangement links TRBV9 to TRBJ2-7, with TRBD1 matching 8 bases. The J segment lost 6 bases and the V segment lost 3 bases, leaving 8 bases of the junction unmatched. The CDR3 runs to 14 residues. Germline V gives CDR1 SGDLS, CDR2 YYNGEE. The CDR3 DNA follows: TGTGCCAGCAGCGCGAGGACAGGGAATAGCGAGCAGTACTTC. Encoded protein: CASSARTGNSEQYF. Based on the CDR3 plus reference TRBV9 and TRBJ2-7, the full variable domain is DSGVTQTPKHLITATGQRVTLRCSPRSGDLSVYWYQQSLDQGLQFLIQYYNGEERAKGNILERFSAQQFPDLHSELNLSSLELGDSALYFCASSARTGNSEQYFGPGTRLTVT.

This clone was found a few times. The chain links TRBV10-3 to TRBJ1-3, with D maybe TRBD1 (5 bases). The germline V gene has CDR1 ENHRY and CDR2 SYGVKD. V was cut by 3 bases and J by 2 bases, with 8 bases left in between. The CDR3 is 14 amino acids. The CDR3 loop reads CAISEGGAGNTIYF. The CDR3 region has the DNA TGTGCCATCAGTGAAGGAGGGGCTGGAAACACCATATATTTT.

The chain combines TRBV18 with TRBJ1-2; TRBD1 matches 7 bases. This CDR3 contains 13 residues. V trimming: 6 bases; J trimming: 5 bases; junction bases outside the gene matches: 6. CDR1 and CDR2 (germline): KGHSH, LQKENI. CDR3 residues: CASSQDREYGYTF. The CDR3 DNA reads TGTGCCAGCTCTCAAGACAGGGAGTATGGCTACACCTTC.

This sequence joins TRBV5-1 and TRBJ1-6; the match to TRBD1 covers 8 bases. Unmatched junction bases numbered 5, after V lost 4 bases and J lost 5 bases. Germline assignment: CDR1 SGHRS and CDR2 YFSETQ. CDR3 size: 15 residues. The CDR3 loop is CASSPDRGNNSPLHF. The CDR3 bases are TGCGCCAGCAGCCCAGACAGGGGTAATAATTCACCCCTCCACTTT.

This clone came up a few times. The rearrangement links TRBV5-4 to TRBJ2-5, with a tentative D call TRBD1 (5 bases). Between the trimmed V and J ends, which lost 9 bases and 1 base, there was a span of 13 bases. The CDR3 length is 13 residues. Germline CDR1 reads SGHNT; CDR2 reads YYREEE (reference sequence). CDR3 DNA sequence: TGTGCCATGGGCCGGCAGGGCCAAGAGACCCAGTACTTC. Amino acid sequence: CAMGRQGQETQYF. The whole variable domain, remainder taken from reference TRBV5-4 and TRBJ2-5, is ETGVTQSPTHLIKTRGQQVTLRCSSQSGHNTVSWYQQALGQGPQFIFQYYREEENGRGNFPPRFSGLQFPNYSSELNVNALELDDSALYLCAMGRQGQETQYFGPGTRLLVL.

The V and J genes are TRBV2 and TRBJ2-1; 10 bases are a match to TRBD1. The CDR3 is 15 amino acids. V trimming: 4 bases; J trimming: 10 bases; junction bases outside the gene matches: 10. CDR1 and CDR2 (germline): SNHLY, FYNNEI. Here the CDR3 DNA reads TGTGCCAGCAGTGCCGGGACAGGGGTTATGGGAGAGCAGTTCTTC. As protein: CASSAGTGVMGEQFF. The full variable domain, completed using reference TRBV2 and TRBJ2-1, is EPEVTQTPSHQVTQMGQEVILRCVPISNHLYFYWYRQILGQKVEFLVSFYNNEISEKSEIFDDQFSVERPDGSNFTLKIRSTKLEDSAMYFCASSAGTGVMGEQFFGPGTRLTVL.

The V call is TRBV27, the J call TRBJ1-5; a weak D match, TRBD1 (6 bases). CDR3 length: 13 residues. V lost 8 bases to trimming and J lost 5 bases, with 13 bases between them. Germline V CDR1 and CDR2: MNHEY, SMNVEV (reference sequence). Here the CDR3 reads CASSPGEYQPQHF. CDR3 nucleotide sequence: TGTGCCAGCTCACCAGGGGAATATCAGCCCCAGCATTTT.

This chain's CDR3 is CASSSGTRGNQPQHF. The CDR3 coding sequence is TGTGCCAGCAGTTCCGGGACAAGGGGCAATCAGCCCCAGCATTTT. V gene TRBV6-5 combines with J gene TRBJ1-5, with a possible D match to TRBD1 (6 bases). CDR1 and CDR2 from the germline V gene are MNHEY and SVGAGI. The length of the CDR3 is 15 residues. Trimming left V 4 bases short and J 2 bases short, with 12 bases between.

Note on this clone: The junction differs from germline at one of its ends, possibly a read error. V gene TRBV27 combines with J gene TRBJ1-1; D unclear. Germline loops: CDR1 MNHEY, CDR2 SMNVEV (reference sequence). There are 12 residues in the CDR3. The CDR3 here is CASSATRRSPIF. CDR3 bases: TGTGCCAGCAGTGCAACCCGGCGGAGCCCAATCTTT.

This rearrangement joins TRBV5-1 to TRBJ1-6; TRBD1 is a possible D gene (5 bases). Germline assignment: CDR1 SGHRS and CDR2 YFSETQ. Trimming shortened V by 0 bases and J by 7 bases, and 14 bases separated the two germline ends. The CDR3 has 16 residues. The CDR3 reads CASSLVVQGSNSPLHF. As DNA, the CDR3 is TGCGCCAGCAGCTTGGTCGTCCAGGGTTCCAATTCACCCCTCCACTTT. Full variable domain (rest looked up from reference TRBV5-1 and TRBJ1-6): KAGVTQTPRYLIKTRGQQVTLSCSPISGHRSVSWYQQTPGQGLQFLFEYFSETQRNKGNFPGRFSGRQFSNSRSEMNVSTLELGDSALYLCASSLVVQGSNSPLHFGNGTRLTVT.

The chain is built from TRBV7-3 and TRBJ2-1; 9 positions agree with TRBD1. The length of the CDR3 is 17 residues. The J segment lost 6 bases and the V segment lost 1 base, leaving 10 bases of the junction unmatched. In germline, CDR1 is SGHTA, CDR2 FQGTGA. CDR3 in DNA: TGTGCCAGCAGCTTAAGTGGGGGACAGGGATGGATCAATGAGCAGTTCTTC. This gives the protein CASSLSGGQGWINEQFF.

J is TRBJ1-3 and V is TRBV5-5, with a weak D call TRBD1 (6 bases). V lost 2 bases and J 4 bases, leaving 16 bases between the germline ends. This CDR3 spans 16 amino acids. Germline CDR1 SGHKS, CDR2 YYEKEE (reference sequence). The CDR3 DNA follows: TGTGCCAGCAGCTTAAGCGGACAGTCCGGGGGAAACACCATATATTTT. Protein: CASSLSGQSGGNTIYF.

The table lists this clone with a count of one. The chain couples TRBV10-1 to TRBJ2-1; a weak D match, TRBD2 (6 bases). The germline gives CDR1 WNHNN, CDR2 SYGVQD (reference sequence). V lost 3 bases and J 2 bases, leaving 11 bases between the germline ends. The CDR3 extends over 15 amino acids. CDR3 protein: CASSERSSAYNEQFF. CDR3 bases: TGCGCCAGCAGTGAAAGGTCTAGCGCCTACAATGAGCAGTTCTTC.

The rearrangement uses TRBV3-1 (or the pseudogene TRBV3-2) and TRBJ2-5, with TRBD1 matching over 9 bases. Losses at the gene ends were 3 bases for V and 0 bases for J; bases not matched to a gene: 8. Germline CDR1 reads LGHDT; CDR2 reads YNNKEL (reference sequence). This CDR3 spans 17 amino acids. The CDR3 DNA reads TGTGCCAGCAGCCACCTTTCGACAGGGGGTTACCAAGAGACCCAGTACTTC. Protein product: CASSHLSTGGYQETQYF.

The chain employs TRBV5-4 and TRBJ2-4; 7 bases align to TRBD1. Germline values: CDR1 SGHNT, CDR2 YYREEE (reference sequence). The J segment lost 1 base and the V segment lost 4 bases, leaving 8 bases of the junction unmatched. The CDR3 has 16 amino acids. The CDR3 DNA follows: TGTGCCAGCAGCCAGACAGGGTGGGGGGCCAAAAACATTCAGTACTTC. The encoded protein is CASSQTGWGAKNIQYF.

The sample holds many counts of this clone. The chain combines TRBV19 with TRBJ1-1; perhaps TRBD1 as D (6 bases). V was trimmed by 5 bases and J by 0 bases, leaving 13 bases between them. The CDR3 sequence is 15 residues long. CDR1 is LNHDA and CDR2 is SQIVND in the germline V gene (reference sequence). DNA for the CDR3: TGTGCCAGTAGTCCCCGGACAGTTATGAACACTGAAGCTTTCTTT. Protein product: CASSPRTVMNTEAFF.

This chain links TRBV21-1 with TRBJ2-1; the D segment call TRBD1 is taken from the table without a DNA check. TRBV21-1 is a pseudogene locus. The CDR3 spans 15 residues. The CDR3 nucleotides read TGTGCCAGCAGCAAGACCCGACAGGGTATGGGTGAGCAGTTCTTC. Its translation: CASSKTRQGMGEQFF.

The V and J genes are TRBV4-1 and TRBJ1-5, with a possible D match to TRBD1 (5 bases). The CDR3 contains 16 residues. CDR1 MGHRA and CDR2 YSYEKL come from the germline V gene. V dropped 0 bases and J dropped 3 bases, with 12 bases sitting between them. The chain's CDR3 is CASSQDGGAYNQPQHF. In nucleotides, the CDR3 is TGCGCCAGCAGCCAAGACGGAGGGGCGTACAATCAGCCCCAGCATTTT.

The sample holds one count of this clone. The V and J genes are TRBV18 and TRBJ1-3; a weak D match, TRBD1 (6 bases). V was trimmed by 6 bases and J by 4 bases, leaving 13 bases between them. The CDR3 runs to 14 residues. Looked up from germline, CDR1 is KGHSH and CDR2 is LQKENI. As DNA, the CDR3 is TGTGCCAGCTCCTACGGGGGGCCAGGAAACACCATATATTTT. This sequence encodes CASSYGGPGNTIYF.